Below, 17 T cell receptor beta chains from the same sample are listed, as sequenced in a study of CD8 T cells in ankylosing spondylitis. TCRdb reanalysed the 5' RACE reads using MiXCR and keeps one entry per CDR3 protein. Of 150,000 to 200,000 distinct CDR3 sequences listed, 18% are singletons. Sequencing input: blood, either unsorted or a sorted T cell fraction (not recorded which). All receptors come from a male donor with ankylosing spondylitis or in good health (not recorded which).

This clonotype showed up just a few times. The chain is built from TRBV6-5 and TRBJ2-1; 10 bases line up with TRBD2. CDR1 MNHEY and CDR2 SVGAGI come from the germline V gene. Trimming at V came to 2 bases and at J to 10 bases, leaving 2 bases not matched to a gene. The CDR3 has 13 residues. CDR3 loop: CASSYGTSDEQFF. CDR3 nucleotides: TGTGCCAGCAGTTACGGGACTAGCGACGAGCAGTTCTTC.

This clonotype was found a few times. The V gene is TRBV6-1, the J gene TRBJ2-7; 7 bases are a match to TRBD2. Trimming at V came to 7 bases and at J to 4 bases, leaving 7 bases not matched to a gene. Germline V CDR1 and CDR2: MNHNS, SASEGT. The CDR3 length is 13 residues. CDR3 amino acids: CASNLAGEYEQYF. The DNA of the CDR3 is TGTGCCAGCAATTTAGCGGGTGAATACGAGCAGTACTTC.

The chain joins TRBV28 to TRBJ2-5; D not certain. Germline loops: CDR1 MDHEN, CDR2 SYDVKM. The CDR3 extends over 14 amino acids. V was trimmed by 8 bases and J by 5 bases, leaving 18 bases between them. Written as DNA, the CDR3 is TGTGCCAGCGGGGTATTGGGGTTGGAGGAGACCCAGTACTTC. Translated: CASGVLGLEETQYF.

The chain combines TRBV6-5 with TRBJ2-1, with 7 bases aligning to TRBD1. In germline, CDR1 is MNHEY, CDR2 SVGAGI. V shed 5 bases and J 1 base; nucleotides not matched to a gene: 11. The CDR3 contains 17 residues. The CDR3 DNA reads TGTGCCAGCAGTCCGCGCCAGGGGGTCGGTTCCTACAATGAGCAGTTCTTC. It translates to CASSPRQGVGSYNEQFF.

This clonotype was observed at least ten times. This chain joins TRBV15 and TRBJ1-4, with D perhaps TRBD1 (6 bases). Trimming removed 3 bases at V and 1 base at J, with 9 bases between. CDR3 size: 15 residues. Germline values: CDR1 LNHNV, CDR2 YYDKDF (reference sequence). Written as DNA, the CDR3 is TGTGCCACCAGCAGGGCGGGACAAACTAATGAAAAACTGTTTTTT. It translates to CATSRAGQTNEKLFF.

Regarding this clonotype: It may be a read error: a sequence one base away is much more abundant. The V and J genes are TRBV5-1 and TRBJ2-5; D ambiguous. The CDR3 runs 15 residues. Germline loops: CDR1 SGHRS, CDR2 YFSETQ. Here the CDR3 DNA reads TGCGCCAGCAGCTTCCCAGCACTAACCCAAGAGGCCCAGTACTTC. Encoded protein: CASSFPALTQEAQYF.

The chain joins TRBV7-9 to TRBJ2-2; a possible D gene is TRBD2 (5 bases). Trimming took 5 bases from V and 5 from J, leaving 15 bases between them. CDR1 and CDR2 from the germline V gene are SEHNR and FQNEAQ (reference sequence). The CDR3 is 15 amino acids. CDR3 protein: CASSITRTGTGELFF. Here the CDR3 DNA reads TGTGCCAGCAGCATTACGAGGACGGGGACCGGGGAGCTGTTTTTT.

The CDR3 DNA is TGCAGTGCTAGATCCTGGGACAGCTCAGTCTATGGCTACACCTTC. Translating gives CSARSWDSSVYGYTF. The chain recombines TRBV20-1 with TRBJ1-2; 7 bases agree with TRBD1. Per germline, CDR1 DFQATT and CDR2 SNEGSKA (reference sequence). J was trimmed by 4 bases and V by 2 bases; bases with no gene match: 10. The CDR3 covers 15 residues.

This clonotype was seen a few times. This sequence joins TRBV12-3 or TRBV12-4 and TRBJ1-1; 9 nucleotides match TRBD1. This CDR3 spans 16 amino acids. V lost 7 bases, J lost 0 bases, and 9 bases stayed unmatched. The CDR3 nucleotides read TGTGCCAGCAATTTTGGGACAGGGCGGGTGAACACTGAAGCTTTCTTT. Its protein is CASNFGTGRVNTEAFF.

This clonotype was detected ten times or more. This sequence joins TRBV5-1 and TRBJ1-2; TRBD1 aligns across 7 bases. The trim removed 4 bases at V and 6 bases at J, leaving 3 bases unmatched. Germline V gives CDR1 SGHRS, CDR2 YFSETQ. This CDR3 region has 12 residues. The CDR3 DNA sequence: TGCGCCAGCAGCCCGACAGGGAATGGCTACACCTTC. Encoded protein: CASSPTGNGYTF.

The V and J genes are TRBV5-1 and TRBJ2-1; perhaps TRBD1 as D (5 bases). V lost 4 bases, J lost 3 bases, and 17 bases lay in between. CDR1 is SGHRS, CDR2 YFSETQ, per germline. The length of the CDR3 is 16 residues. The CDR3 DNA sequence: TGCGCCAGCAGCCCCCAGGGATCGTCCCTCTACAATGAGCAGTTCTTC. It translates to CASSPQGSSLYNEQFF.

The CDR3 spells CASRPRSQGEEKLFF. The CDR3, as DNA: TGTGCCAGCAGACCCAGGTCGCAGGGAGAGGAAAAACTGTTTTTT. The chain has TRBV13 and TRBJ1-4, with D perhaps matching TRBD1 (5 bases). The CDR3 runs to 15 residues. V lost 6 bases and J 8 bases, leaving 19 bases between the germline ends. Germline CDR1 reads PRHDT; CDR2 reads FYEKMQ (reference sequence).

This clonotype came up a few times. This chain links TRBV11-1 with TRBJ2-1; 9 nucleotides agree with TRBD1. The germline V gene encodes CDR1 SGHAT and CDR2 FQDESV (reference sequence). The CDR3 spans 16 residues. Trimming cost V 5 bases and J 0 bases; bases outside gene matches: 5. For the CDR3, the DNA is TGTGCCAGCAGCATGGGACAGGGAATCTCCTACAATGAGCAGTTCTTC. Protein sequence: CASSMGQGISYNEQFF.

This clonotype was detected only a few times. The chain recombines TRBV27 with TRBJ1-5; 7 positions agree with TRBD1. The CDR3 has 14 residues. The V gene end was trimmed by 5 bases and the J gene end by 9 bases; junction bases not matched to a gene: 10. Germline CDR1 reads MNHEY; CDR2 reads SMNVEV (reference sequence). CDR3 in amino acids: CASSPLDRVGPQHF. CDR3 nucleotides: TGTGCCAGCAGTCCTCTTGACAGGGTAGGGCCCCAGCATTTT.

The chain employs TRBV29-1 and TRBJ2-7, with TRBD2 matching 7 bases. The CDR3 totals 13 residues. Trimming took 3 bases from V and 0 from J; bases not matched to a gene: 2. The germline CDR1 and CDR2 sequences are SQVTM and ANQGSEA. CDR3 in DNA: TGCAGCGTTGATAGCGGGCGCTCCTACGAGCAGTACTTC. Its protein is CSVDSGRSYEQYF.

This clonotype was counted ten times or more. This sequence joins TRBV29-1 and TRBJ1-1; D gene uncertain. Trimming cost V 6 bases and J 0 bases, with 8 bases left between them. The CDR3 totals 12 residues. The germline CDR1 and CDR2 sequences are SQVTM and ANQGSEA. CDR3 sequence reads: CSVGGMNTEAFF. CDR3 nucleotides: TGCAGCGTCGGAGGGATGAACACTGAAGCTTTCTTT.

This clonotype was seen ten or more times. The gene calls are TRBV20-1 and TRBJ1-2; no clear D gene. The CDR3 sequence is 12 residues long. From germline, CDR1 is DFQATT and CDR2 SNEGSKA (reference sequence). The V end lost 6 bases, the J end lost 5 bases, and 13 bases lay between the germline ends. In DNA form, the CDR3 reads TGCAGTGCCCAGATTTTGGGGTATGGCTACACCTTC. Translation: CSAQILGYGYTF.